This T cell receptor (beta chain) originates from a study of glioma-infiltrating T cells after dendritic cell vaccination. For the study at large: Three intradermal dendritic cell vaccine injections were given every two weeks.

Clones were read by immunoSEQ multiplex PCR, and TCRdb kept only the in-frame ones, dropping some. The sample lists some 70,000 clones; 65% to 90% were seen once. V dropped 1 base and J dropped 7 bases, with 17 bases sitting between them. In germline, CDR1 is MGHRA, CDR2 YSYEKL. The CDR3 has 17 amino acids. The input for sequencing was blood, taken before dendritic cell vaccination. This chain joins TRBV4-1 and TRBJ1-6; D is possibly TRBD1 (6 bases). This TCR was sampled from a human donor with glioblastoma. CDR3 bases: TGCGCCAGCAGCCAAGGGGGACACCCCGGGGAGAATTCACCCCTCCACTTT. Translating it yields CASSQGGHPGENSPLHF.